What follows describes a single T cell receptor beta chain. What it recognizes is unknown. This specimen comes from a study of vaccination and CD4 T cells after COVID-19. Study in general: Of the convalescent patients, who were SARS-CoV-2 positive by nasal swab PCR, under ten had mild and one severe disease. From HCoV-229E, HCoV-OC43, HCoV-NL63 and SARS-CoV-2, overlapping spike peptides were used to stimulate the cells.

Cultured CD4+ T-cell DNA underwent Oncomine TCR Beta short-read sequencing. The authors extracted genomic DNA from cultured CD4+ T cells. Via MiXCR, TCRdb re-called the PCR reads, giving one row per CDR3 protein. Of 7,700 or so distinct CDR3 sequences listed, 20% to 25% were seen once; the top ten hold roughly 21%. The treatment here: roughly ten-day PBMC culture with coronavirus spike peptide pools or control peptides (ViraFEST assay). The CDR3 sequence is 16 residues long. Trimming took 0 bases from V and 5 from J, leaving 17 bases between them. Here the sequenced sample was CD4+ T cells from blood, cultured in vitro, taken after SARS-CoV-2 vaccination. The TCR comes from a human donor who had recovered from COVID-19. The chain employs TRBV23-1 and TRBJ2-7, with a possible D match to TRBD1 (5 bases). TRBV23-1 is marked as an open reading frame, function uncertain. CDR3 sequence (DNA): TGCGCCAGCAGTCAATCCGACAGCCGGGTCGATAACGAGCAGTACTTC. Translation gives CASSQSDSRVDNEQYF.